This record covers a single T cell receptor beta chain. The antigen is not known. The sample is drawn from a study of identical twins. Each CDR3 protein is one row after TCRdb ran MiXCR on the 5' RACE reads. The sample holds roughly 200,000 distinct CDR3 sequences, around 15% seen once. There are 13 residues in the CDR3. Per germline, CDR1 SGHRS and CDR2 YFSETQ. V lost 1 base and J 8 bases, leaving 10 bases between the germline ends. Study findings and constraints: Twins' excess sharing was less marked for out-of-frame beta sequences.

The sample was also reused in another study, on T cells expressing NK-cell markers. That work states: In sorted CD3+CD56+NKG2C+, CD3+CD56+NKG2C- and CD3+CD56-NKG2C+ T cells, TCR beta repertoires were obtained. Dominance of the CD3+CD56-NKG2C+ fraction by these clonotypes also held in a few donors. Evidence did not settle whether expanded NKG2C+ T cell clones targeted HCMV.

This receptor was obtained from a woman aged 18-29 years in good health. Sample: CD8+ T cells sorted from blood. The V gene is TRBV5-1, the J gene TRBJ2-1, with D maybe TRBD2 (5 bases). CDR3 DNA sequence: TGCGCCAGCAGCTTGCGGGGTGGGGATGAGCAGTTCTTC. It translates to CASSLRGGDEQFF.